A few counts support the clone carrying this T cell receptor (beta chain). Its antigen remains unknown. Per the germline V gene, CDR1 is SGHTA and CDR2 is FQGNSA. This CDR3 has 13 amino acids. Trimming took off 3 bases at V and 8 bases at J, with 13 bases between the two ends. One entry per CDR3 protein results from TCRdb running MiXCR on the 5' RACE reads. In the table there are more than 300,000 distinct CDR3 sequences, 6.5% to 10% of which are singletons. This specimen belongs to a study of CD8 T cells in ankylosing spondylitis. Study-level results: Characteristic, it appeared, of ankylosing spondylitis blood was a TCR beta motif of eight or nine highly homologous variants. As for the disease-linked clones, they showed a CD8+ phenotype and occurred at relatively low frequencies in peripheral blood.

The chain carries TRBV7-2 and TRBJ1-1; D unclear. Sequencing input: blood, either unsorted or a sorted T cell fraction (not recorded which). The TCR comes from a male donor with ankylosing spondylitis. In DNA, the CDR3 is TGTGCCAGCAGCTTCGATAGAGGGAAGGAAGCTTTCTTT. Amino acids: CASSFDRGKEAFF.